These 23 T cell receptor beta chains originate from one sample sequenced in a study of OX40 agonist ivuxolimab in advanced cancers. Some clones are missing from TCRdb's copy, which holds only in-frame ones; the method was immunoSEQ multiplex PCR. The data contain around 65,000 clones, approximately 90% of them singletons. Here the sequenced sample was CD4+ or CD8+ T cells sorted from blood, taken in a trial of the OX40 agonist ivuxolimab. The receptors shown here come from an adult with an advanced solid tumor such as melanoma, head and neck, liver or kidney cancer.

The CDR3 protein is CASKRANTGELFF. CDR3 DNA sequence: TGTGCCAGCAAGAGGGCAAACACCGGGGAGCTGTTTTTT. The V gene is TRBV2, the J gene TRBJ2-2; the D gene is possibly TRBD2 (5 bases). Trimming shortened V by 7 bases and J by 2 bases, and 8 bases separated the two germline ends. Germline V gene data show CDR1 as SNHLY and CDR2 as FYNNEI. This CDR3 is 13 amino acids long. Full variable domain (remainder filled in from reference TRBV2 and TRBJ2-2): EPEVTQTPSHQVTQMGQEVILRCVPISNHLYFYWYRQILGQKVEFLVSFYNNEISEKSEIFDDQFSVERPDGSNFTLKIRSTKLEDSAMYFCASKRANTGELFFGEGSRLTVL.

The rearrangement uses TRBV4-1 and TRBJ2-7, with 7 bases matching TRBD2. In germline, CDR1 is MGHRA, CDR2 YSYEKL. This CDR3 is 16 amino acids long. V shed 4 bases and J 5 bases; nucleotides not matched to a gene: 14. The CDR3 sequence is CASSRNLAVGIDEQYF. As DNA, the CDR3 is TGCGCCAGCAGCCGTAATCTAGCGGTGGGGATCGACGAGCAGTACTTC.

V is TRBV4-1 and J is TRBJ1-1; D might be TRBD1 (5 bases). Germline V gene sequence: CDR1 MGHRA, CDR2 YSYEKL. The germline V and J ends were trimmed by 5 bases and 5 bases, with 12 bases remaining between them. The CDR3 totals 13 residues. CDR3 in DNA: TGCGCCAGCAGCTCAGATGAGGGGACTGAAGCTTTCTTT. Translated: CASSSDEGTEAFF.

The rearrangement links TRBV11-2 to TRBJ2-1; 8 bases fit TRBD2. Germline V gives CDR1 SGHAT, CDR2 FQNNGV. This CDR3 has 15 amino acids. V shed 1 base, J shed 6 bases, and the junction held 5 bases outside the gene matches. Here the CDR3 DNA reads TGTGCCAGCAGCTTAGTAGCGGGGTTCATCAATGAGCAGTTCTTC. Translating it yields CASSLVAGFINEQFF.

As DNA, the CDR3 is TGTGCCAGTGCCCCCGGGCCGAGCTCCTACGAGCAGTACTTC. It is translated as CASAPGPSSYEQYF. J is TRBJ2-7 and V is TRBV19; D is undetermined. The germline V gene encodes CDR1 LNHDA and CDR2 SQIVND (reference sequence). Trimming removed 8 bases from V and 0 bases from J, with 14 bases in between. This CDR3 has 14 residues.

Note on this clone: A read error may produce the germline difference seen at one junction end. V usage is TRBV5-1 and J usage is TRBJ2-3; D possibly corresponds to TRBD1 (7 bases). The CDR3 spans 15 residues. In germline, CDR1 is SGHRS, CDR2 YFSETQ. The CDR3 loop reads CASRGIASETDTQYF. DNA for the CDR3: TGTGCCAGCAGGGGGATCGCTAGCGAGACAGATACGCAGTATTTT.

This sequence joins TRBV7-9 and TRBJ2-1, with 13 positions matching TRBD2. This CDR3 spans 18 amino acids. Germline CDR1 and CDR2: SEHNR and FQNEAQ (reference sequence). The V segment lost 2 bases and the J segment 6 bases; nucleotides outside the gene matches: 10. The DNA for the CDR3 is TGTGCCAGCAGCTTATTAACTAGCGGGGGGGCCTGGAGCAATGAGCAGTTCTTC. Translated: CASSLLTSGGAWSNEQFF.

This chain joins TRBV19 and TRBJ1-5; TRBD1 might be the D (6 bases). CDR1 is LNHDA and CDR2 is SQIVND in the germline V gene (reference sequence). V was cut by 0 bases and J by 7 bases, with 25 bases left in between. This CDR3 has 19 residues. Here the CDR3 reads CASSIDPDRTGSSSQPQHF. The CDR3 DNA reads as TGTGCCAGTAGTATAGACCCCGACAGGACCGGGTCTTCAAGCCAGCCCCAGCATTTT.

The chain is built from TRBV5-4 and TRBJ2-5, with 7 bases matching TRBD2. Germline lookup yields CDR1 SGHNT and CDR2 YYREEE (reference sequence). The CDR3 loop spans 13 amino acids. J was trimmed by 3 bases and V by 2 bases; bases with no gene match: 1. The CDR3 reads CASSFLAEETQYF. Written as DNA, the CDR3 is TGTGCCAGCAGCTTCCTAGCGGAAGAGACCCAGTACTTC.

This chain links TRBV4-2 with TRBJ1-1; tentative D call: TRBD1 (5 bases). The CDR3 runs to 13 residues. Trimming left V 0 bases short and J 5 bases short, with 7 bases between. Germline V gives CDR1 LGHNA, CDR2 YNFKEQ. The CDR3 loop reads CASSQDWGTEAFF. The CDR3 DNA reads TGTGCCAGCAGCCAAGATTGGGGGACTGAAGCTTTCTTT.

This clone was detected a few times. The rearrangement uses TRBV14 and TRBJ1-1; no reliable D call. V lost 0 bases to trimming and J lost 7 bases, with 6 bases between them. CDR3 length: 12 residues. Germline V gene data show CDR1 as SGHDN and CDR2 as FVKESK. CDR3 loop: CASSQDGYEAFF. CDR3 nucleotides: TGTGCCAGCAGCCAAGACGGCTATGAAGCTTTCTTT.

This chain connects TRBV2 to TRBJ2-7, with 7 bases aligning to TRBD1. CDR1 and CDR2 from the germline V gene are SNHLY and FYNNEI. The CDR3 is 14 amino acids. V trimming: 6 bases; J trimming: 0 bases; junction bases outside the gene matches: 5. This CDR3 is CASSPGQASYEQYF. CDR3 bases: TGTGCCAGCAGCCCCGGACAGGCCTCCTACGAGCAGTACTTC. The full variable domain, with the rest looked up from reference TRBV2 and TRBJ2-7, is EPEVTQTPSHQVTQMGQEVILRCVPISNHLYFYWYRQILGQKVEFLVSFYNNEISEKSEIFDDQFSVERPDGSNFTLKIRSTKLEDSAMYFCASSPGQASYEQYFGPGTRLTVT.

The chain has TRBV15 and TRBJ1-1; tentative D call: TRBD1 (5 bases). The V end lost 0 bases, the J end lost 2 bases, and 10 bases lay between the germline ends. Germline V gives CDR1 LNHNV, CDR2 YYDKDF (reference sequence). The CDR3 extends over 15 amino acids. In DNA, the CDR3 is TGTGCCACCAGCAGAGAAACAGGTGGTAACACTGAAGCTTTCTTT. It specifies CATSRETGGNTEAFF.

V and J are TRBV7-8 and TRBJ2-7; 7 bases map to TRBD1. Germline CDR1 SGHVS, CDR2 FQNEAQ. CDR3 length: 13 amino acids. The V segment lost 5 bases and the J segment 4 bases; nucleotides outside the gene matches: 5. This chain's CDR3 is CASSDIQGYEQYF. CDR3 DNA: TGTGCCAGCAGCGACATACAGGGGTACGAGCAGTACTTC. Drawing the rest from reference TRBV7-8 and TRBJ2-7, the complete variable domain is GAGVSQSPRYKVAKRGQDVALRCDPISGHVSLFWYQQALGQGPEFLTYFQNEAQLDKSGLPSDRFFAERPEGSVSTLKIQRTQQEDSAVYLCASSDIQGYEQYFGPGTRLTVT.

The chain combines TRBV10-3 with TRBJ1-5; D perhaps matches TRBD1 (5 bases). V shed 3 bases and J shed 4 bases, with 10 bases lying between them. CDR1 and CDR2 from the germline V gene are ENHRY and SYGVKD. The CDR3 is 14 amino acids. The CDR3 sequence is CAISDYRSNQPQHF. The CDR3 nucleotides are TGTGCCATCAGTGACTACAGGAGTAATCAGCCCCAGCATTTT.

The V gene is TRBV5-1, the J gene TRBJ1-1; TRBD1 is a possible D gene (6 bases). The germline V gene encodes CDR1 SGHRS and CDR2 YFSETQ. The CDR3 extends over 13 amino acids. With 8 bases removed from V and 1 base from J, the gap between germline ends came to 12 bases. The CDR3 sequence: CASRRTANTEAFF. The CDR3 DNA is TGCGCCAGTAGGAGGACAGCGAACACTGAAGCTTTCTTT.

The CDR3 nucleotides are TGTGCCAGCAGCTTAGGCCCTTATACAAACTATGGCTACACCTTC. Amino acid sequence: CASSLGPYTNYGYTF. The V and J genes are TRBV7-2 and TRBJ1-2; D ambiguous. In germline, CDR1 is SGHTA, CDR2 FQGNSA. With 1 base removed from V and 2 bases from J, the gap between germline ends came to 11 bases. This CDR3 is 15 amino acids long.

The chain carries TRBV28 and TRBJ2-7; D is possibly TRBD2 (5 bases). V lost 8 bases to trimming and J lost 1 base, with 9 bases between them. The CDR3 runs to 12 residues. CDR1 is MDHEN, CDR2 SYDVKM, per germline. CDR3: CASGESSYEQYF. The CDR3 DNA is TGTGCCAGCGGGGAGTCATCCTACGAGCAGTACTTC.

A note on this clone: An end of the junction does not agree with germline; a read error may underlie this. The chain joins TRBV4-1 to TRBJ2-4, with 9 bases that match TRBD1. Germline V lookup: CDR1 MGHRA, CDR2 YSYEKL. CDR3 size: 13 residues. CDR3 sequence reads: CASSPVDRGLLDF. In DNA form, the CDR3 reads TGCGCCAGCAGCCCAGTGGACAGGGGCCTGCTCGACTTC.

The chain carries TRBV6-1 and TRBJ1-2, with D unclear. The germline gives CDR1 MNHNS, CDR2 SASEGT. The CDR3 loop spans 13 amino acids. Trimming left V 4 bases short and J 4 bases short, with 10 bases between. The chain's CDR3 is CASSGTDTYGYTF. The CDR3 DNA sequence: TGTGCCAGCAGTGGAACAGACACCTATGGCTACACCTTC.

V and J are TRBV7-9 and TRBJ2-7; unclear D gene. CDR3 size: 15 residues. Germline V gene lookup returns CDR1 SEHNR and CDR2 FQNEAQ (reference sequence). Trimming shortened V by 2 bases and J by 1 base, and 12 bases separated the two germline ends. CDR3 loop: CASSLSEVGSYEQYF. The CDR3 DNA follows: TGTGCCAGCAGCTTAAGTGAGGTTGGATCCTACGAGCAGTACTTC.

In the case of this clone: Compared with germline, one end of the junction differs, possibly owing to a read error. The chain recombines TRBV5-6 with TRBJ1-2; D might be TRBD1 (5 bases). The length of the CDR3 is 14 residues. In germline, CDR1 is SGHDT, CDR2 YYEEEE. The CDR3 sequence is CASSLGTSGGYLFF. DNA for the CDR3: TGTGCCAGCAGCCTGGGGACCTCTGGGGGGTACTTGTTCTTC.

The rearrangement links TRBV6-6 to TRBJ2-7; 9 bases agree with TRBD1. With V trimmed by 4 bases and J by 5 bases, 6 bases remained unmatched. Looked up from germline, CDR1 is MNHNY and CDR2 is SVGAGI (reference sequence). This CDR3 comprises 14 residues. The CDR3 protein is CASSSYGTGHEQYF. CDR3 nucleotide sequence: TGTGCCAGCAGTTCGTACGGGACAGGGCACGAGCAGTACTTC.